The clone carrying this T cell receptor beta chain was detected only once. Its antigen is still unknown. These data come from a study of cytomegalovirus exposure and HLA in healthy donors. General study findings and limits: Associated with HLA alleles at 0.05 false discovery rate in a later analysis were 15,000 to 20,000 TCR beta sequences.

The CDR3 has 14 residues. V dropped 4 bases and J dropped 1 base, with 7 bases sitting between them. Germline-derived CDR1 and CDR2 are LGHNA and YNFKEQ. Nominally healthy donors were sampled, though unrecorded immune exposures were likely. It was with 60 Vbeta and 13 Jbeta primers that the PCR ran. Profiling relied on immunoSEQ multiplex PCR, and the TCRdb table lists in-frame clones only, not all of them. The sample lists about 160,000 clones; about 80% were seen once. The sequence was obtained from a woman aged 50 to 65 in good health and CMV-seronegative. Sequencing was carried out using PBMCs. The chain carries TRBV4-2 and TRBJ2-2, with D unclear. The CDR3 region is CASSPGRNTGELFF. The DNA of the CDR3 is TGTGCCAGCAGCCCTGGTAGGAACACCGGGGAGCTGTTTTTT.